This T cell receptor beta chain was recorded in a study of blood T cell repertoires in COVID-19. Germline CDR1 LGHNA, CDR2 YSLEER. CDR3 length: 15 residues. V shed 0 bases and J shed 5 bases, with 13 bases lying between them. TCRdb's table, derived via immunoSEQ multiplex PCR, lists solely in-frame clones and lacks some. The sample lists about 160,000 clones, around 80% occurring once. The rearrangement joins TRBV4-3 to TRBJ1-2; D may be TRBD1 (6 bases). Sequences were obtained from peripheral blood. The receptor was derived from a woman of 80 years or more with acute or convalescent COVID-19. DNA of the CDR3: TGCGCCAGCAGCCAAGATCGCAAGGGGGGGTATGGCTACACCTTC. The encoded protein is CASSQDRKGGYGYTF.